Following are 30 T cell receptor beta chains from one sample sequenced in a study of long-term antiretroviral therapy in people with HIV. Sequencing relied on immunoSEQ assay v3.0, run at survey level. Sequencing was performed with immunoSEQ multiplex PCR; in TCRdb, only in-frame clones are kept and a portion is missing. The table records 20,000 to 30,000 clones, under 90% of them present only once. The sequencing used unsorted PBMCs, collected at the start of antiretroviral therapy, before treatment. All receptors come from a woman in her late teens or twenties with HIV.

The chain combines TRBV5-1 with TRBJ2-4; weak D call: TRBD1 (5 bases). This CDR3 spans 16 amino acids. CDR1 and CDR2 from the germline V gene are SGHRS and YFSETQ. V lost 0 bases, J lost 0 bases, and 10 bases lay in between. This chain's CDR3 is CASSLGQQLAKNIQYF. CDR3 in DNA: TGCGCCAGCAGCTTGGGACAGCAGCTAGCCAAAAACATTCAGTACTTC.

This chain uses TRBV11-2 with TRBJ1-4; possibly TRBD1 for D (6 bases). Germline V lookup: CDR1 SGHAT, CDR2 FQNNGV. CDR3 length: 16 amino acids. Trimming stripped 1 base from V and 6 bases from J, with 15 bases between. The CDR3 is CASSLVTGGGDEKLFF. The CDR3 bases are TGTGCCAGCAGCTTAGTAACAGGAGGGGGGGATGAAAAACTGTTTTTT.

This rearrangement joins TRBV4-1 to TRBJ2-7; 7 bases fit TRBD2. CDR3 length: 15 residues. The germline gives CDR1 MGHRA, CDR2 YSYEKL. J gave up 2 bases and V 4 bases, and 8 bases lay outside the gene matches. The CDR3 bases are TGCGCCAGCAGCCTTGGGGGAGGGACCCCCTACGAGCAGTACTTC. Translated, it gives CASSLGGGTPYEQYF.

The genes are TRBV28 and TRBJ2-2; no clear D gene. Trimming pared 7 bases from V and 0 bases from J, leaving 6 bases between. The CDR3 spans 13 residues. Germline CDR1 is MDHEN and CDR2 is SYDVKM. CDR3 sequence (DNA): TGTGCCAGCATCTACGCGAACACCGGGGAGCTGTTTTTT. Its translation is CASIYANTGELFF.

The rearrangement uses TRBV7-3 and TRBJ1-1; a possible D gene is TRBD1 (6 bases). Between the trimmed V and J ends, which lost 2 bases and 6 bases, there was a span of 10 bases. The CDR3 contains 13 residues. Germline CDR1 is SGHTA and CDR2 is FQGTGA. CDR3 sequence: CASSLDRFAEAFF. Written as DNA, the CDR3 is TGTGCCAGCAGCTTAGACAGGTTTGCTGAAGCTTTCTTT.

This clone appeared once. This sequence joins TRBV18 and TRBJ2-7, with 7 bases fitting TRBD2. The V segment lost 4 bases and the J segment 2 bases; nucleotides outside the gene matches: 8. Germline V gene data show CDR1 as KGHSH and CDR2 as LQKENI. The CDR3 loop spans 15 amino acids. CDR3 bases: TGTGCCAGCTCACTAGACTCCGGGACTACCTACGAGCAGTACTTC. Translated, it gives CASSLDSGTTYEQYF.

V gene TRBV6-1 combines with J gene TRBJ2-1; 11 nucleotides line up with TRBD2. CDR3 size: 15 residues. With V trimmed by 6 bases and J by 4 bases, 5 bases remained unmatched. Germline loops: CDR1 MNHNS, CDR2 SASEGT. The CDR3 here is CASRPLAGGYNEQFF. The CDR3 nucleotides read TGTGCCAGCAGACCCCTAGCGGGAGGTTACAATGAGCAGTTCTTC.

CDR3 sequence reads: CASSSWHQPQHF. The DNA of the CDR3 is TGTGCCAGCAGTTCTTGGCATCAGCCCCAGCATTTT. This chain links TRBV2 with TRBJ1-5; D unclear. CDR1 and CDR2 (germline): SNHLY, FYNNEI. The V end lost 5 bases, the J end lost 5 bases, and 7 bases lay between the germline ends. There are 12 residues in the CDR3.

The V gene is TRBV9, the J gene TRBJ2-5, with a possible D match to TRBD1 (6 bases). Germline CDR1 and CDR2: SGDLS and YYNGEE. The CDR3 totals 15 residues. V lost 4 bases to trimming and J lost 2 bases, with 15 bases between them. DNA of the CDR3: TGTGCCAGCAGCACCCACGACAGGCTTCAAGAGACCCAGTACTTC. Encoded protein: CASSTHDRLQETQYF.

The chain carries TRBV30 and TRBJ1-5; D not resolved. Trimming left V 3 bases short and J 0 bases short, with 6 bases between. Germline lookup yields CDR1 GTSNPN and CDR2 SVGIG (reference sequence). This CDR3 has 13 residues. CDR3 sequence: CAWSVNSNQPQHF. The CDR3 DNA sequence: TGTGCCTGGAGCGTCAATAGCAATCAGCCCCAGCATTTT.

This chain joins TRBV28 and TRBJ2-2; 8 bases are shared with TRBD2. J gave up 2 bases and V 8 bases, and 4 bases lay outside the gene matches. The CDR3 spans 14 residues. In germline, CDR1 is MDHEN, CDR2 SYDVKM. The CDR3 loop reads CASVAGQNTGELFF. In DNA form, the CDR3 reads TGTGCCAGCGTAGCGGGACAAAACACCGGGGAGCTGTTTTTT.

This chain joins TRBV28 and TRBJ2-7; 7 bases line up with TRBD2. The CDR3 contains 15 residues. CDR1 is MDHEN, CDR2 SYDVKM, per germline. Germline trimming cut 5 bases from V and 9 bases from J; bases unmatched to any gene: 16. The CDR3 nucleotides are TGTGCCAGCAGTCTCGCGGGGGAGCGAGAGGGAGGGCAGTACTTC. Its protein product is CASSLAGEREGGQYF.

This rearrangement joins TRBV27 to TRBJ2-2; D is unclear. V shed 3 bases and J shed 4 bases, with 6 bases lying between them. The length of the CDR3 is 13 residues. Germline V gene lookup returns CDR1 MNHEY and CDR2 SMNVEV (reference sequence). CDR3 loop: CASSFSVTGELFF. In DNA form, the CDR3 reads TGTGCCAGCAGTTTTTCGGTCACCGGGGAGCTGTTTTTT.

This clone was observed a single time. The gene calls are TRBV28 and TRBJ2-5, with 13 bases lining up with TRBD2. Looked up from germline, CDR1 is MDHEN and CDR2 is SYDVKM. Trimming took 6 bases from V and 2 from J; bases not matched to a gene: 12. CDR3 length: 18 amino acids. The CDR3 nucleotides read TGTGCCAGCAGAAGGACTAGCGGGAGATGGGGGGGTCAAGAGACCCAGTACTTC. It translates to CASRRTSGRWGGQETQYF. The full variable domain, rest sourced from reference TRBV28 and TRBJ2-5, is DVKVTQSSRYLVKRTGEKVFLECVQDMDHENMFWYRQDPGLGLRLIYFSYDVKMKEKGDIPEGYSVSREKKERFSLILESASTNQTSMYLCASRRTSGRWGGQETQYFGPGTRLLVL.

Sample share makes this clone medium-sized (0.01 to 0.1%). V is TRBV14 and J is TRBJ2-1, with a weak D call TRBD2 (6 bases). The germline CDR1 and CDR2 sequences are SGHDN and FVKESK. Trimming cost V 0 bases and J 3 bases, with 6 bases left between them. The CDR3 is 14 residues long. CDR3 amino acids: CASSQEDYYNEQFF. CDR3 bases: TGTGCCAGCAGCCAAGAGGACTACTACAATGAGCAGTTCTTC.

This clone was detected only a few times. The CDR3 region has the DNA TGTGCCAGCAGCTTAGTGGCGGCTAGCACAGATACGCAGTATTTT. It encodes CASSLVAASTDTQYF. V and J are TRBV7-6 and TRBJ2-3; D is unresolved. Germline V gene lookup returns CDR1 SGHVS and CDR2 FNYEAQ. V lost 1 base to trimming and J lost 0 bases, with 8 bases between them. This CDR3 has 15 residues.

J is TRBJ2-3 and V is TRBV2; TRBD2 matches at 15 bases. Germline CDR1 is SNHLY and CDR2 is FYNNEI. The CDR3 covers 16 residues. V trimming: 4 bases; J trimming: 5 bases; junction bases outside the gene matches: 4. The CDR3 is CASSAGTSGRLDTQYF. The CDR3 nucleotides are TGTGCCAGCAGTGCCGGGACTAGCGGGAGGTTAGATACGCAGTATTTT.

This clone turned up a few times. The genes are TRBV7-2 and TRBJ1-2; D possibly corresponds to TRBD1 (5 bases). The V gene's germline CDR1 is SGHTA and CDR2 FQGNSA. The CDR3 runs 15 residues. Trimming took off 1 base at V and 7 bases at J, with 16 bases between the two ends. As DNA, the CDR3 is TGTGCCAGCAGCTTAGAACTGAGGGGAGAGGGTGGCTACACCTTC. The encoded protein is CASSLELRGEGGYTF.

The chain uses TRBV7-6 and TRBJ1-1; 9 nucleotides line up with TRBD1. Germline assignment: CDR1 SGHVS and CDR2 FNYEAQ. J lost 4 bases, V lost 5 bases, and 8 bases had no gene match. CDR3 length: 15 residues. CDR3 in amino acids: CASSPSSTGGTEAFF. The CDR3 bases are TGTGCCAGCAGCCCCAGCTCGACAGGGGGCACTGAAGCTTTCTTT.

The chain has TRBV18 and TRBJ1-1; D possibly corresponds to TRBD1 (6 bases). Trimming took off 2 bases at V and 1 base at J, with 8 bases between the two ends. Germline CDR1 reads KGHSH; CDR2 reads LQKENI. This CDR3 has 14 residues. CDR3: CASSPDRTNTEAFF. CDR3 nucleotides: TGTGCCAGCTCACCAGACAGGACGAACACTGAAGCTTTCTTT.

The J gene is TRBJ1-2, the V gene TRBV5-1, with unresolved D. V gave up 0 bases and J gave up 2 bases, with 14 bases separating them. Germline V gives CDR1 SGHRS, CDR2 YFSETQ. The CDR3 extends over 16 amino acids. The CDR3 DNA is TGCGCCAGCAGCTTGGACAATGAACAACGGAACTATGGCTACACCTTC. It yields the protein CASSLDNEQRNYGYTF.

This clone was counted only a few times. The rearrangement joins TRBV2 to TRBJ1-2; 9 nucleotides agree with TRBD1. Looked up from germline, CDR1 is SNHLY and CDR2 is FYNNEI. The CDR3 runs to 14 residues. Germline trimming cut 7 bases from V and 0 bases from J; bases unmatched to any gene: 3. CDR3 region: CASKQGAPNYGYTF. The DNA for the CDR3 is TGTGCCAGCAAACAGGGGGCCCCTAACTATGGCTACACCTTC.

The count of this clone is one. This sequence joins TRBV6-5 and TRBJ2-5; D gene ambiguous. Between the trimmed V and J ends, which lost 0 bases and 1 base, there was a span of 9 bases. The CDR3 runs 15 residues. Germline V gene sequence: CDR1 MNHEY, CDR2 SVGAGI. The CDR3 protein is CASSYSQVSQETQYF. The CDR3 coding sequence is TGTGCCAGCAGTTACTCGCAGGTTAGCCAAGAGACCCAGTACTTC.

This chain uses TRBV27 with TRBJ2-1; 9 bases are shared with TRBD2. The CDR3 extends over 16 amino acids. Germline values: CDR1 MNHEY, CDR2 SMNVEV (reference sequence). V lost 1 base to trimming and J lost 4 bases; unmatched junction nucleotides: 5. As DNA, the CDR3 is TGTGCCAGCAGTTTATATTCTAGCGGGGATTACAATGAGCAGTTCTTC. Translated, it gives CASSLYSSGDYNEQFF.

This clone was picked up one time. This chain links TRBV28 with TRBJ1-2; 8 nucleotides match TRBD1. The CDR3 has 14 amino acids. CDR1 MDHEN and CDR2 SYDVKM come from the germline V gene. V shed 2 bases and J 6 bases; nucleotides not matched to a gene: 5. CDR3 DNA sequence: TGTGCCAGCAGTTTAAGGACAGGGATACATGGCTACACCTTC. The encoded protein is CASSLRTGIHGYTF.

The chain uses TRBV9 and TRBJ1-1; possible D gene TRBD1, 5 bases. Germline V lookup: CDR1 SGDLS, CDR2 YYNGEE. CDR3 length: 14 residues. V was trimmed by 4 bases and J by 3 bases, leaving 13 bases between them. CDR3 bases: TGTGCCAGCAGCATCGGGACCGAATACACTGAAGCTTTCTTT. It encodes CASSIGTEYTEAFF.

The V and J genes are TRBV28 and TRBJ1-2; 9 nucleotides align to TRBD1. The CDR3 has 14 amino acids. Trimming cost V 3 bases and J 8 bases; bases outside gene matches: 7. CDR1 and CDR2 (germline): MDHEN, SYDVKM. DNA of the CDR3: TGTGCCAGCAGTTTTGGGGACAGGGTTGGCGGCTACACCTTC. Its translation: CASSFGDRVGGYTF.

The chain combines TRBV9 with TRBJ2-5; 7 bases line up with TRBD2. The ends lost 3 bases at V and 2 bases at J; junction bases unmatched: 4. The CDR3 has 14 amino acids. Germline CDR1 SGDLS, CDR2 YYNGEE. CDR3 region: CASSAGGTQETQYF. CDR3 in DNA: TGTGCCAGCAGCGCGGGGGGTACACAAGAGACCCAGTACTTC. Variable domain in full (rest from reference TRBV9 and TRBJ2-5): DSGVTQTPKHLITATGQRVTLRCSPRSGDLSVYWYQQSLDQGLQFLIQYYNGEERAKGNILERFSAQQFPDLHSELNLSSLELGDSALYFCASSAGGTQETQYFGPGTRLLVL.

This chain links TRBV6-1 with TRBJ2-7; no reliable D call. The V gene lost 4 bases and the J gene lost 4 bases, with 8 bases spanning the gap. Per the germline V gene, CDR1 is MNHNS and CDR2 is SASEGT. This CDR3 region has 12 residues. Written as DNA, the CDR3 is TGTGCCAGCAGTGCGACGGTGTACGAGCAGTACTTC. Translating gives CASSATVYEQYF.

The V and J genes are TRBV29-1 and TRBJ2-7; 7 bases align to TRBD2. The ends lost 5 bases at V and 1 base at J; junction bases unmatched: 11. The CDR3 is 15 residues long. CDR1 and CDR2 from the germline V gene are SQVTM and ANQGSEA. The CDR3 reads CSVLHTSVPSYEQYF. CDR3 DNA: TGCAGCGTTCTACATACTAGCGTCCCGTCCTACGAGCAGTACTTC.